The rows below give T cell receptor beta chains drawn from one sample of a study of identical twins. TCRdb analysed the 5' RACE reads with MiXCR anew, one entry per CDR3 protein. The data show approximately 410,000 distinct CDR3 sequences, with around a sixth seen just once and 10% to 15% held by the top ten. The sample was naive T cells sorted from blood. Every receptor here comes from a middle-aged man in good health. CDR3s include the opening cysteine and the closing phenylalanine or tryptophan. A D gene is named only where the DNA matches it firmly. Only some rows state a clone size, as once, few, many or a class for expanded clones.

d_gene: NA
v_gene: TRBV20-1
j_gene: TRBJ2-2
abundance: many
CDR3aa: CSASGETPRTGELFF
CDR3nt: TGCAGTGCTAGCGGAGAAACTCCACGCACCGGGGAGCTGTTTTTT

d_gene: TRBD1
v_gene: TRBV7-2
j_gene: TRBJ2-7
abundance: NA
CDR3aa: CASSFSWDRAYEQYF
CDR3nt: TGTGCCAGCAGCTTTAGCTGGGACAGGGCTTACGAGCAGTACTTC

d_gene: NA
v_gene: TRBV6-1
j_gene: TRBJ1-1
abundance: NA
CDR3aa: CASSSTGFGTEAFF
CDR3nt: TGTGCCAGCAGTAGTACAGGGTTTGGTACTGAAGCTTTCTTT

d_gene: NA
v_gene: TRBV12-3/TRBV12-4
j_gene: TRBJ2-1
abundance: NA
CDR3aa: CASLRAGLPRDEQFF
CDR3nt: TGTGCCAGCTTACGCGCGGGACTCCCAAGGGATGAGCAGTTCTTC

d_gene: TRBD2
v_gene: TRBV27
j_gene: TRBJ2-3
abundance: NA
CDR3aa: CASSLGSGGAPDTQYF
CDR3nt: TGTGCCAGCAGTTTAGGTAGCGGGGGGGCCCCAGATACGCAGTATTTT

d_gene: TRBD1
v_gene: TRBV12-3/TRBV12-4
j_gene: TRBJ2-1
abundance: NA
CDR3aa: CASSEHAPGQGSDEQFF
CDR3nt: TGTGCCAGCAGTGAACATGCCCCGGGACAGGGGTCGGATGAGCAGTTCTTC

d_gene: NA
v_gene: TRBV6-6
j_gene: TRBJ2-7
abundance: once
CDR3aa: CASSYSYNYEQYF
CDR3nt: TGTGCCAGCAGTTACTCCTATAACTACGAGCAGTACTTC

d_gene: TRBD1
v_gene: TRBV6-5
j_gene: TRBJ2-1
abundance: few
CDR3aa: CASSYSGQGDEQFF
CDR3nt: TGTGCCAGCAGTTACTCCGGACAGGGTGATGAGCAGTTCTTC

d_gene: NA
v_gene: TRBV15
j_gene: TRBJ2-3
abundance: NA
CDR3aa: CATSRDLKEGAQYF
CDR3nt: TGTGCCACCAGCAGAGATCTAAAGGAAGGGGCGCAGTATTTT

d_gene: TRBD1
v_gene: TRBV28
j_gene: TRBJ2-7
abundance: few
CDR3aa: CASIPQGAGFYEQYF
CDR3nt: TGTGCCAGCATTCCACAGGGGGCTGGTTTCTACGAGCAGTACTTC

d_gene: NA
v_gene: TRBV6-1
j_gene: TRBJ1-3
abundance: few
CDR3aa: CASMVGMAAGNTIYF
CDR3nt: TGTGCCAGCATGGTGGGGATGGCCGCTGGAAACACCATATATTTT

d_gene: TRBD2
v_gene: TRBV9
j_gene: TRBJ2-1
abundance: NA
CDR3aa: CASSGATSGRAREQFF
CDR3nt: TGTGCCAGCAGCGGAGCGACTAGCGGGAGGGCCCGGGAGCAGTTCTTC

d_gene: NA
v_gene: TRBV4-2
j_gene: TRBJ2-1
abundance: few
CDR3aa: CASSQDLPTYNEQFF
CDR3nt: TGTGCCAGCAGCCAAGATCTTCCCACCTACAATGAGCAGTTCTTC

d_gene: TRBD2
v_gene: TRBV29-1
j_gene: TRBJ2-1
abundance: few
CDR3aa: CSGGSGGSYNEQFF
CDR3nt: TGCAGCGGTGGTTCGGGAGGGTCTTACAATGAGCAGTTCTTC

d_gene: NA
v_gene: TRBV4-3
j_gene: TRBJ1-1
abundance: many
CDR3aa: CASRVGRPNTEAFF
CDR3nt: TGCGCCAGCAGGGTCGGAAGACCGAACACTGAAGCTTTCTTT

d_gene: NA
v_gene: TRBV29-1
j_gene: TRBJ2-1
abundance: many
CDR3aa: CSVEDPVGYIEQFF
CDR3nt: TGCAGCGTTGAAGATCCGGTGGGGTACATTGAGCAGTTCTTC

d_gene: NA
v_gene: TRBV7-9
j_gene: TRBJ2-3
abundance: NA
CDR3aa: CASSADTDTQYF
CDR3nt: TGTGCCAGCAGTGCCGACACAGATACGCAGTATTTT

d_gene: NA
v_gene: TRBV9
j_gene: TRBJ2-7
abundance: NA
CDR3aa: CASSVADRIPHEQYF
CDR3nt: TGTGCCAGCAGCGTAGCGGACAGAATCCCCCACGAGCAGTACTTC

d_gene: TRBD1
v_gene: TRBV20-1
j_gene: TRBJ2-2
abundance: NA
CDR3aa: CSAGARGSHISNTGELFF
CDR3nt: TGCAGTGCAGGGGCCAGGGGGTCCCATATATCGAACACCGGGGAGCTGTTTTTT

d_gene: NA
v_gene: TRBV12-3/TRBV12-4
j_gene: TRBJ2-2
abundance: NA
CDR3aa: CASRTQDWFNTGELFF
CDR3nt: TGTGCCAGCAGGACTCAGGACTGGTTTAACACCGGGGAGCTGTTTTTT

d_gene: NA
v_gene: TRBV9
j_gene: TRBJ2-1
abundance: few
CDR3aa: CASSQTPYNEQFF
CDR3nt: TGTGCCAGCTCACAAACGCCCTACAATGAGCAGTTCTTC

d_gene: NA
v_gene: TRBV6-2/TRBV6-3
j_gene: TRBJ2-1
abundance: NA
CDR3aa: CASSNLTGTTYNEQFF
CDR3nt: TGTGCCAGCAGTAACCTTACCGGGACAACCTACAATGAGCAGTTCTTC

d_gene: NA
v_gene: TRBV6-1
j_gene: TRBJ1-6
abundance: NA
CDR3aa: CASSPQGSGGNSPLHF
CDR3nt: TGTGCCAGCAGCCCCCAAGGATCGGGGGGAAATTCACCCCTCCACTTT

d_gene: NA
v_gene: TRBV6-6
j_gene: TRBJ2-1
abundance: many
CDR3aa: CASTLSMDEQFF
CDR3nt: TGTGCCAGCACCCTAAGTATGGATGAGCAGTTCTTC

d_gene: NA
v_gene: TRBV28
j_gene: TRBJ1-4
abundance: NA
CDR3aa: CASSLGGALGEKLFF
CDR3nt: TGTGCCAGCAGTTTAGGGGGGGCCCTCGGAGAAAAACTGTTTTTT

d_gene: NA
v_gene: TRBV15
j_gene: TRBJ2-7
abundance: NA
CDR3aa: CATSRAGSKSYEQYF
CDR3nt: TGTGCCACCAGCAGAGCCGGGAGCAAATCCTACGAGCAGTACTTC

d_gene: NA
v_gene: TRBV6-6
j_gene: TRBJ2-7
abundance: NA
CDR3aa: CASSPQNYEQYF
CDR3nt: TGTGCCAGCAGCCCTCAAAACTACGAGCAGTACTTC

d_gene: NA
v_gene: TRBV7-9
j_gene: TRBJ1-2
abundance: NA
CDR3aa: CASSSEGGYGYTF
CDR3nt: TGTGCCAGCAGCTCCGAGGGGGGCTATGGCTACACCTTC

d_gene: NA
v_gene: TRBV15
j_gene: TRBJ2-5
abundance: many
CDR3aa: CATSRERRGQETQYF
CDR3nt: TGTGCCACCAGCAGAGAGCGCCGGGGCCAGGAGACCCAGTACTTC

d_gene: TRBD2
v_gene: TRBV4-3
j_gene: TRBJ2-3
abundance: once
CDR3aa: CASSQEGPAGGSDTQYF
CDR3nt: TGCGCCAGCAGCCAAGAGGGGCCAGCGGGGGGTTCAGATACGCAGTATTTT

d_gene: NA
v_gene: TRBV7-2
j_gene: TRBJ2-2
abundance: NA
CDR3aa: CASSLGLLNTGELFF
CDR3nt: TGTGCCAGCAGCTTGGGACTTTTGAACACCGGGGAGCTGTTTTTT

d_gene: NA
v_gene: TRBV7-2
j_gene: TRBJ1-4
abundance: few
CDR3aa: CASSLREKSEKLFF
CDR3nt: TGTGCCAGCAGCTTACGGGAGAAGAGCGAAAAACTGTTTTTT

d_gene: TRBD1
v_gene: TRBV4-3
j_gene: TRBJ2-1
abundance: few
CDR3aa: CASSQEVGQPTDNEQFF
CDR3nt: TGCGCCAGCAGCCAAGAGGTGGGACAGCCGACCGACAATGAGCAGTTCTTC

d_gene: NA
v_gene: TRBV4-1
j_gene: TRBJ2-2
abundance: many
CDR3aa: CASSQDSRGITGELFF
CDR3nt: TGCGCCAGCAGCCAAGATTCCCGGGGTATCACCGGGGAGCTGTTTTTT

d_gene: NA
v_gene: TRBV19
j_gene: TRBJ1-5
abundance: few
CDR3aa: CASSIDSGNQPQHF
CDR3nt: TGTGCCAGTAGTATAGACTCGGGCAATCAGCCCCAGCATTTT

d_gene: NA
v_gene: TRBV2
j_gene: TRBJ2-3
abundance: few
CDR3aa: CASSKDPPKPTDTQYF
CDR3nt: TGTGCCAGCAGTAAGGATCCCCCAAAGCCCACAGATACGCAGTATTTT

d_gene: NA
v_gene: TRBV11-2
j_gene: TRBJ2-1
abundance: NA
CDR3aa: CASRQGIMRHEQFF
CDR3nt: TGTGCCAGCAGGCAGGGGATAATGAGACATGAGCAGTTCTTC

d_gene: NA
v_gene: TRBV4-1
j_gene: TRBJ1-2
abundance: many
CDR3aa: CASSREIYNYGYTF
CDR3nt: TGCGCCAGCAGCCGAGAGATTTATAACTATGGCTACACCTTC

d_gene: TRBD2
v_gene: TRBV10-3
j_gene: TRBJ2-1
abundance: NA
CDR3aa: CAISEAPGLAGGGEQFF
CDR3nt: TGTGCCATCAGTGAGGCCCCCGGCCTAGCGGGCGGGGGGGAGCAGTTCTTC

d_gene: NA
v_gene: TRBV7-9
j_gene: TRBJ2-6
abundance: few
CDR3aa: CASSFARLNVLTF
CDR3nt: TGTGCCAGCAGCTTCGCCAGACTCAACGTCCTGACTTTC

d_gene: NA
v_gene: TRBV4-3
j_gene: TRBJ1-4
abundance: few
CDR3aa: CASSQGSLNEKLFF
CDR3nt: TGCGCCAGCAGCCAAGGCAGTCTTAATGAAAAACTGTTTTTT

d_gene: NA
v_gene: TRBV11-2
j_gene: TRBJ2-1
abundance: NA
CDR3aa: CASSLLPQAGEQFF
CDR3nt: TGTGCCAGCAGCTTATTGCCCCAAGCCGGTGAGCAGTTCTTC

d_gene: TRBD2
v_gene: TRBV10-2
j_gene: TRBJ2-3
abundance: few
CDR3aa: CASSDVKTSGTDTQYF
CDR3nt: TGCGCCAGCAGTGACGTGAAGACTAGCGGGACAGATACGCAGTATTTT

d_gene: NA
v_gene: TRBV12-3/TRBV12-4
j_gene: TRBJ2-7
abundance: few
CDR3aa: CASSLGPLPWEQYF
CDR3nt: TGTGCCAGCAGTTTGGGGCCGCTACCTTGGGAGCAGTACTTC

d_gene: NA
v_gene: TRBV9
j_gene: TRBJ2-3
abundance: many
CDR3aa: CASSVERTYSTDTQYF
CDR3nt: TGTGCCAGCAGCGTAGAGAGGACTTATAGCACAGATACGCAGTATTTT

d_gene: TRBD1
v_gene: TRBV5-1
j_gene: TRBJ2-3
abundance: many
CDR3aa: CASRQGGTSTDTQYF
CDR3nt: TGCGCCAGCAGACAGGGGGGAACTAGCACAGATACGCAGTATTTT

d_gene: NA
v_gene: TRBV20-1
j_gene: TRBJ2-1
abundance: many
CDR3aa: CSASRGGQRGEQFF
CDR3nt: TGCAGTGCTAGTAGGGGGGGTCAACGTGGTGAGCAGTTCTTC